This TCR beta chain was obtained from a study of T-cell reconstitution after alpha-beta-depleted transplantation in children. Note on this clonotype: As yet, its antigen is unknown.

Study-level findings and limits: Diversity of TCRbeta at day 60 was high in some patients, arising from surviving recipient T cells and thymic progenitors. Several hundred graft clones that had expanded were reportedly the source of alpha-beta T cells about two months after transplant. By one year post-transplant, T-cell counts and diversity largely arose from T cells that were newly produced.

The CDR3 covers 13 residues. The V gene lost 1 base and the J gene lost 2 bases, with 5 bases spanning the gap. CDR1 and CDR2 (germline): KGHSH, LQKENI. Unique molecular identifiers were built into the TCRbeta library. Each CDR3 protein is one row after TCRdb ran MiXCR on the PCR reads. The sample lists 200,000 to 250,000 distinct CDR3 sequences; approximately 8% were seen once. This specimen was PBMCs, mostly from graft donor cells, taken 180 days after TCRalphabeta/CD19-depleted stem cell transplant. The receptor was derived from a male patient aged 5 to 17 who had a stem cell transplant for acute lymphoblastic leukemia, so the T cells may come from the graft donor. The chain combines TRBV18 with TRBJ1-2, with D uncertain. The CDR3 bases are TGTGCCAGCTCACCACAGGACAACTATGGCTACACCTTC. Residues: CASSPQDNYGYTF.